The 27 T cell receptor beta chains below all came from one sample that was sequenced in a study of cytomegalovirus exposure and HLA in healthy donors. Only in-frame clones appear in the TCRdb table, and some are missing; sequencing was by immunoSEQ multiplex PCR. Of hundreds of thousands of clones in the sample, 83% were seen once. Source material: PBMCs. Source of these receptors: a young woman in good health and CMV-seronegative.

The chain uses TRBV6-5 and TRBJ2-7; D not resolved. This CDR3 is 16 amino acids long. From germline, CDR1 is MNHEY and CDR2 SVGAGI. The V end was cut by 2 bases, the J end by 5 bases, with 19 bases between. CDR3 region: CASSYRAAILSHEQYF. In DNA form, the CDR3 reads TGTGCCAGCAGTTACCGCGCGGCTATTCTTTCCCACGAGCAGTACTTC.

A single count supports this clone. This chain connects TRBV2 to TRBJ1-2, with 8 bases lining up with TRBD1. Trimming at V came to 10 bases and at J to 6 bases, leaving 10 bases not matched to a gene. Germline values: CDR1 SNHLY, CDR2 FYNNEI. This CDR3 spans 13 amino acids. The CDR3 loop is CANKQGVGDGYTF. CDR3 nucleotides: TGTGCCAATAAACAGGGGGTTGGTGATGGCTACACCTTC.

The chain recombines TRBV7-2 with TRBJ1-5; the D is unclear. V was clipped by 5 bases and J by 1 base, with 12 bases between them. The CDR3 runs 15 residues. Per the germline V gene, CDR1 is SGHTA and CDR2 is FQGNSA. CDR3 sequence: CASSQGQLSNQPQHF. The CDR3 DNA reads TGTGCCAGCAGCCAAGGTCAGCTCAGCAATCAGCCCCAGCATTTT.

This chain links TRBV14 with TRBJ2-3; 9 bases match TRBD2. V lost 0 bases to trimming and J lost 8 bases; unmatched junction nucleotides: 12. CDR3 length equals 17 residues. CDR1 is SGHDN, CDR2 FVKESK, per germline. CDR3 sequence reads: CASSQEGRLAAWGTQYF. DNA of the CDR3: TGTGCCAGCAGCCAAGAGGGGCGACTAGCGGCGTGGGGTACGCAGTATTTT. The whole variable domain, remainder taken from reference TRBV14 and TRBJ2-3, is EAGVTQFPSHSVIEKGQTVTLRCDPISGHDNLYWYRRVMGKEIKFLLHFVKESKQDESGMPNNRFLAERTGGTYSTLKVQPAELEDSGVYFCASSQEGRLAAWGTQYFGPGTRLTVL.

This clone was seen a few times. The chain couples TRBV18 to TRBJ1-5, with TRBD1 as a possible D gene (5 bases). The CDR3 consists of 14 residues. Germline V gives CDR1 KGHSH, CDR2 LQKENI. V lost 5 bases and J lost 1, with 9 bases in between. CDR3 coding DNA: TGTGCCAGCTCAGTATGGGGGAGCAATCAGCCCCAGCATTTT. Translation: CASSVWGSNQPQHF.

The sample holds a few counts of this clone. The CDR3 loop reads CASSRDRGTNEKLFF. The DNA of the CDR3 is TGTGCCAGCAGTAGGGACAGGGGAACTAATGAAAAACTGTTTTTT. The chain employs TRBV6-5 and TRBJ1-4; TRBD1 matches 10 bases. Germline assignment: CDR1 MNHEY and CDR2 SVGAGI. This CDR3 is 15 amino acids long. V lost 5 bases to trimming and J lost 1 base; unmatched junction nucleotides: 1.

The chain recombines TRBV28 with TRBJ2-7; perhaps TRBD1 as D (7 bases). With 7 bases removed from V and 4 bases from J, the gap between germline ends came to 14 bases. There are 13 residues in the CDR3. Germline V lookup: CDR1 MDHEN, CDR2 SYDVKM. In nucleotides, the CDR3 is TGTGCCAGCATCCCGGCGGGACAGTACGAGCAGTACTTC. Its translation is CASIPAGQYEQYF.

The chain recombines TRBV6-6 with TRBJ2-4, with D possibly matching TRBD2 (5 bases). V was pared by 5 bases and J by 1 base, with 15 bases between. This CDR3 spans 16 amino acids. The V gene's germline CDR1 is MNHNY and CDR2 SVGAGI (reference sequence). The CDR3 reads CASSLGRGSAKNIQYF. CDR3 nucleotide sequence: TGTGCCAGCAGTCTCGGTCGTGGGAGTGCCAAAAACATTCAGTACTTC.

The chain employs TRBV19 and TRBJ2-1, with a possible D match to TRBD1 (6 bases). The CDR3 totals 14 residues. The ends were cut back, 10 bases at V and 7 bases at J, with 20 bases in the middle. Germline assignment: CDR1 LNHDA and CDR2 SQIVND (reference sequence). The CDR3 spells CATRAAGATNEQFF. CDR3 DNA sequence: TGTGCCACCAGAGCCGCAGGGGCTACGAATGAGCAGTTCTTC.

The DNA of the CDR3 is TGTGCCAGCAGTGAAGCGAAGTTGGGGCTAGCGGGAGCATATGAGCAGTTCTTC. Translation: CASSEAKLGLAGAYEQFF. The chain employs TRBV6-1 and TRBJ2-1, with 10 bases fitting TRBD2. The CDR3 loop spans 18 amino acids. V shed 0 bases, J shed 8 bases, and the junction held 13 bases outside the gene matches. Germline loops: CDR1 MNHNS, CDR2 SASEGT.

This CDR3 reads CASSSGTGAGELFF. The DNA of the CDR3 is TGTGCCAGCAGCTCCGGGACAGGGGCCGGGGAGCTGTTTTTT. This sequence joins TRBV5-6 and TRBJ2-2, with 10 bases identical to TRBD1. J gave up 6 bases and V 3 bases, and 2 bases lay outside the gene matches. Germline CDR1 is SGHDT and CDR2 is YYEEEE. The CDR3 runs 14 residues.

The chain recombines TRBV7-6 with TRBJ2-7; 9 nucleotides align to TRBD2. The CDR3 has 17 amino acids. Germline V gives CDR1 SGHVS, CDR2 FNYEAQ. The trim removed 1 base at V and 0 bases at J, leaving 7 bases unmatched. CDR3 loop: CASSLGLAGDHSYEQYF. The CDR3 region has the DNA TGTGCCAGCAGCTTAGGGTTAGCGGGAGACCACTCCTACGAGCAGTACTTC.

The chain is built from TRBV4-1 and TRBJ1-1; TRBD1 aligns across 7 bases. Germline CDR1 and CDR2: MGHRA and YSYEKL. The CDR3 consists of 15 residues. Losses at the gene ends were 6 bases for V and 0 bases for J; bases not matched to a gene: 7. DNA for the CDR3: TGCGCCAGCAGGCCGAGAACAGGGGTGAACACTGAAGCTTTCTTT. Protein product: CASRPRTGVNTEAFF.

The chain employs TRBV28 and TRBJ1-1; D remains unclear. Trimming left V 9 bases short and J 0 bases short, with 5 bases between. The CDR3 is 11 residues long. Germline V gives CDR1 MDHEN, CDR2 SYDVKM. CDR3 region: CASLMNTEAFF. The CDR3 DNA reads TGTGCCAGTCTCATGAACACTGAAGCTTTCTTT.

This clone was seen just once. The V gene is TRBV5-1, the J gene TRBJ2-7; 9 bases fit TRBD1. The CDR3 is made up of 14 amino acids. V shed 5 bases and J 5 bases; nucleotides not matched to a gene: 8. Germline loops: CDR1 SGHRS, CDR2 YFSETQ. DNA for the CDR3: TGCGCCAGCAGGCCGGGGGGACAGGGCCACGAGCAGTACTTC. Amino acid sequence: CASRPGGQGHEQYF.

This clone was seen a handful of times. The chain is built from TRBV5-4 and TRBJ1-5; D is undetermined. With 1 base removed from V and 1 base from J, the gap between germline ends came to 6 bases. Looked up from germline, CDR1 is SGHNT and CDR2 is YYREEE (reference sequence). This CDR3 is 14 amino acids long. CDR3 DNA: TGTGCCAGCAGCTTGATGGGCAGCAATCAGCCCCAGCATTTT. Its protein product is CASSLMGSNQPQHF.

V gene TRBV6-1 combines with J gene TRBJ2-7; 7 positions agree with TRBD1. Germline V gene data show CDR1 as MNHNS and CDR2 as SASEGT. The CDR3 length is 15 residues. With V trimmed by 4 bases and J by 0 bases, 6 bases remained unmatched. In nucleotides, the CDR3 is TGTGCCAGCAGTGCTGCCGGGACAGCCTCCTACGAGCAGTACTTC. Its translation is CASSAAGTASYEQYF.

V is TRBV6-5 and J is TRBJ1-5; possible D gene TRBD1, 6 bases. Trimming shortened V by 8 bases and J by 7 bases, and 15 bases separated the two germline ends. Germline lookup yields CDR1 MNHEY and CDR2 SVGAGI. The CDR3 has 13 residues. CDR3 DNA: TGTGCCAGCGGTAGGGGGATTCTACAGCCCCAGCATTTT. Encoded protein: CASGRGILQPQHF.

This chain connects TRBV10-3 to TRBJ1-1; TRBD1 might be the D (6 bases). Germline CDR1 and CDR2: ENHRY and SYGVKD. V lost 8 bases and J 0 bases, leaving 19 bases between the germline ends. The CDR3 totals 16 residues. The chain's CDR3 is CAISIRGPDMNTEAFF. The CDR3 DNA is TGTGCCATCTCCATCAGGGGCCCAGATATGAACACTGAAGCTTTCTTT.

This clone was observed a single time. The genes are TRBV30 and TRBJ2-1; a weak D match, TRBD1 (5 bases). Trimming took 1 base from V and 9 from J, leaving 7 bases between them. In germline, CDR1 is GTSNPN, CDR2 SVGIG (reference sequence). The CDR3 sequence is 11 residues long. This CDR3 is CAWSEGVEQFF. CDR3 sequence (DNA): TGTGCCTGGAGTGAAGGGGTTGAGCAGTTCTTC.

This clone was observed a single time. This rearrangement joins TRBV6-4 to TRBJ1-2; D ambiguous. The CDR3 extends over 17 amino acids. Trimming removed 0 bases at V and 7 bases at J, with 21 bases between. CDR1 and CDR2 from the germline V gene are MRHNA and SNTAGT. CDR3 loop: CASSDSSRGGRESGYTF. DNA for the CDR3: TGTGCCAGCAGTGACTCGAGTCGGGGAGGGCGGGAGAGTGGCTACACCTTC.

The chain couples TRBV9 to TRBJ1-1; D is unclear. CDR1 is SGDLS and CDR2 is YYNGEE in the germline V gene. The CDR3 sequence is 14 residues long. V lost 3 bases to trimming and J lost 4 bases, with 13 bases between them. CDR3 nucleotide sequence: TGTGCCAGCAGCGCCTTAGGACGGAGCACTGAAGCTTTCTTT. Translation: CASSALGRSTEAFF.

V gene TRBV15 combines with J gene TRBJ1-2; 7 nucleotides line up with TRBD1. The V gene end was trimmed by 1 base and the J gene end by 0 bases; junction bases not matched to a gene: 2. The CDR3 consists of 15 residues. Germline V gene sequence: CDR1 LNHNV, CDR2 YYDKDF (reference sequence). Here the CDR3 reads CATSRVGTANYGYTF. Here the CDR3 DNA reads TGTGCCACCAGCAGAGTAGGGACAGCTAACTATGGCTACACCTTC.

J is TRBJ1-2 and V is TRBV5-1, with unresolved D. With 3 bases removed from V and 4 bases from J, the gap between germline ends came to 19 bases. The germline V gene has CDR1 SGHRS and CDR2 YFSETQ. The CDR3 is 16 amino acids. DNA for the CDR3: TGCGCCAGCAGCTCTGGCCTAGGACGGCGAACCTATGGCTACACCTTC. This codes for CASSSGLGRRTYGYTF.

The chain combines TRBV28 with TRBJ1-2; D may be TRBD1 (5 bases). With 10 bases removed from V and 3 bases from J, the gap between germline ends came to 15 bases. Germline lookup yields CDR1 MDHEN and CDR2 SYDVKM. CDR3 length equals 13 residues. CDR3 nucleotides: TGTGCCATCCGACTGGACAAACACTATGGCTACACCTTC. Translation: CAIRLDKHYGYTF.

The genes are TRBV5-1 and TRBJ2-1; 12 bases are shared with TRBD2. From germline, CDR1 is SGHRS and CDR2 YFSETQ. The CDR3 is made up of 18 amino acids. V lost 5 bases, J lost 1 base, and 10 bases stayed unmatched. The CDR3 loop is CASRPALAGGSSYNEQFF. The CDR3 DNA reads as TGCGCCAGCAGACCCGCCCTAGCGGGAGGGAGTTCCTACAATGAGCAGTTCTTC.

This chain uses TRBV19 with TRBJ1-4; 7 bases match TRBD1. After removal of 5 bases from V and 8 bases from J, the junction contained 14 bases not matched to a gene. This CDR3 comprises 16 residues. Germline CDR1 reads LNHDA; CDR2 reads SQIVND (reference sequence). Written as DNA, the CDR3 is TGTGCCAGTAGTGAGCACAGGGGAAGCCTTGGGGAAAAACTGTTTTTT. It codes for CASSEHRGSLGEKLFF.